This T cell receptor beta chain stems from a study of T cell responses to AZD1222 COVID-19 vaccine. Findings of the study overall: Epitopes outside B.1.351 and B.1.1.7 mutated regions reportedly drew nearly half of spike TCRs. Spike-spanning, vaccine-associated CD4 TCRs were dominant at 160-218 and 743-854.

The repertoire was sequenced with immunoSEQ multiplex PCR; TCRdb's copy has only in-frame clones and lacks some. The table lists about 160,000 clones, about 90% of them singletons. On this clone itself: The antigen is unknown.

Losses at the gene ends were 0 bases for V and 4 bases for J; bases not matched to a gene: 7. CDR1 is GTSNPN, CDR2 SVGIG, per germline (reference sequence). This CDR3 has 15 residues. The gene calls are TRBV30 and TRBJ1-2, with 8 bases matching TRBD1. This specimen was peripheral blood, taken on day 0 of MenACWY control vaccination. The sequence was obtained from an adult in good health. The CDR3 here is CAWSVPTQGGYGYTF. CDR3 coding DNA: TGTGCCTGGAGTGTTCCAACACAGGGGGGCTATGGCTACACCTTC.